The entry that follows covers one T cell receptor beta chain sequence. Its antigen remains unidentified. This entry comes from a study of T cell repertoires in cytomegalovirus infection. Study summary: From public TCR beta signatures came an indication of both CMV infection and matching HLA type.

In TCRdb, the reads were re-called with MiXCR into one record per CDR3 protein. The sample shows 600,000 to 700,000 distinct CDR3 sequences, roughly 36% of them seen only once. This CDR3 has 16 amino acids. J lost 0 bases, V lost 5 bases, and 10 bases had no gene match. Germline V CDR1 and CDR2: KGHSH, LQKENI. Specimen: cultured PBMCs, collected from culture after CMV antigen stimulation. This chain uses TRBV18 with TRBJ2-7, with 7 bases matching TRBD1. This receptor was identified in a human donor in good health (CMV status not recorded). Some clones in this sample may be carry-over from other donors' samples. The CDR3 reads CASSSRQGGSSYEQYF. In nucleotides, the CDR3 is TGTGCCAGCTCATCCCGACAGGGCGGAAGCTCCTACGAGCAGTACTTC.